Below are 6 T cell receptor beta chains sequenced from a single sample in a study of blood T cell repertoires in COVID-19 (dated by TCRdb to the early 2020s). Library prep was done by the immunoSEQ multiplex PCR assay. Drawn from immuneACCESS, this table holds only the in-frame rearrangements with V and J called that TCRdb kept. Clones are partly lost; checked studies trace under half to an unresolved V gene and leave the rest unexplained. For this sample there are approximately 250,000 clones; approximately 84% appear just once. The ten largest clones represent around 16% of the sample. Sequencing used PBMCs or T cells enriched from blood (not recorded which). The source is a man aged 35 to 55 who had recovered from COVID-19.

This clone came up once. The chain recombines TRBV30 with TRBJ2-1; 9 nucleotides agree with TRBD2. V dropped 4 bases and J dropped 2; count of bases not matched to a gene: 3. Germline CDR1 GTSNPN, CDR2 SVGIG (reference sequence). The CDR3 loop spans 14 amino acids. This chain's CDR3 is CAWNGGRAYNEQFF. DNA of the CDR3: TGTGCCTGGAACGGCGGGAGGGCCTACAATGAGCAGTTCTTC.

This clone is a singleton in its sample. The CDR3 DNA is TGTGCCAGCAGCCTCCCGGGACAAACCGACAATGAGCAGTTCTTC. The encoded protein is CASSLPGQTDNEQFF. The genes are TRBV3-1 (or the pseudogene TRBV3-2) and TRBJ2-1; TRBD1 might be the D (6 bases). The length of the CDR3 is 15 residues. Per the germline V gene, CDR1 is LGHDT and CDR2 is YNNKEL (reference sequence). V lost 4 bases and J lost 5, with 15 bases in between.

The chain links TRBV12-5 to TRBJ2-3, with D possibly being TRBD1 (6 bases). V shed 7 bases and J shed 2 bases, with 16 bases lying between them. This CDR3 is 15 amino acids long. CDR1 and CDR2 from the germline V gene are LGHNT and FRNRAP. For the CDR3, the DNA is TGTGCTAGTGTTAGGGACAATCCTAACACAGATACGCAGTATTTT. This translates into CASVRDNPNTDTQYF.

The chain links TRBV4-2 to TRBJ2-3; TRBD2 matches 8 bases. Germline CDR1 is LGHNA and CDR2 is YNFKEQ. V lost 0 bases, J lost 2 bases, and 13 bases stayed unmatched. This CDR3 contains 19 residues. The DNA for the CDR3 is TGTGCCAGCAGCCAAGAAGGGCTAGCGGGTCCCCTTTCCACAGATACGCAGTATTTT. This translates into CASSQEGLAGPLSTDTQYF.

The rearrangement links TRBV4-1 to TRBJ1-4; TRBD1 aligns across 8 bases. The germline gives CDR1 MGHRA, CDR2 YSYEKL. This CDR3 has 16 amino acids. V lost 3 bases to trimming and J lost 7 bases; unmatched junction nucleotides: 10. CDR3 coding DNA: TGCGCCAGCAGCCAGGGCCGGACAGGGCGGGGTGAAAAACTGTTTTTT. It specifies CASSQGRTGRGEKLFF.

CDR3 DNA: TGTGCCAGCGATCGGGACAGGGTTAGAAATGAGCAGTTCTTC. Protein product: CASDRDRVRNEQFF. The gene calls are TRBV5-8 and TRBJ2-1; 9 bases map to TRBD1. Germline V gene data show CDR1 as SGHTS and CDR2 as YDEGEE. V lost 7 bases to trimming and J lost 7 bases; unmatched junction nucleotides: 9. The CDR3 is 14 amino acids.